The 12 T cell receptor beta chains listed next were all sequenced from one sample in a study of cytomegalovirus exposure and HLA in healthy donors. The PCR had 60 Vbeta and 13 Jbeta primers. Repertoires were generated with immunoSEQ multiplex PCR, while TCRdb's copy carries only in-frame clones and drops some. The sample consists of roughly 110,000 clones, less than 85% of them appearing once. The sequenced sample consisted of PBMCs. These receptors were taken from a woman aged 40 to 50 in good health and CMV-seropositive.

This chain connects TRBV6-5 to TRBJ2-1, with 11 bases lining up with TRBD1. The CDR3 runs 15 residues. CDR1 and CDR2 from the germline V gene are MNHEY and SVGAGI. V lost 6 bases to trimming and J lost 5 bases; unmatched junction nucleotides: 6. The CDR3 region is CASRRDRGANNEQFF. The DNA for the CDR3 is TGTGCCAGCAGGCGGGACAGGGGGGCCAACAATGAGCAGTTCTTC.

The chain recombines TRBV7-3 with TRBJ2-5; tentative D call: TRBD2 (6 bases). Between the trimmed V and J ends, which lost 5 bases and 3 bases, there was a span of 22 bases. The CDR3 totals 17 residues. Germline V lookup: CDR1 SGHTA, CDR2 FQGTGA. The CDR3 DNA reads TGTGCCAGCAGCCAGTGGGGGACTCCCAGAATAGAAGAGACCCAGTACTTC. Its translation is CASSQWGTPRIEETQYF.

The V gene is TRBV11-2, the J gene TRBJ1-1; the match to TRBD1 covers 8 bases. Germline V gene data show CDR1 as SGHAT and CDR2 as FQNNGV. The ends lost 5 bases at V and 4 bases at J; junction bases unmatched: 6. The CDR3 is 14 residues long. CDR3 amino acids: CASSVRDRRTEAFF. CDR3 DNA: TGTGCCAGCAGCGTCCGGGACAGGCGCACTGAAGCTTTCTTT.

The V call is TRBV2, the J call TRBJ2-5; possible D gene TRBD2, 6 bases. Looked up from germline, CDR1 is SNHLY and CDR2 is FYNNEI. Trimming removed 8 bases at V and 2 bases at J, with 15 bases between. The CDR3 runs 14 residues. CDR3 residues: CASGWEARQETQYF. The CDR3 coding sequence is TGTGCCAGCGGATGGGAGGCCCGACAAGAGACCCAGTACTTC.

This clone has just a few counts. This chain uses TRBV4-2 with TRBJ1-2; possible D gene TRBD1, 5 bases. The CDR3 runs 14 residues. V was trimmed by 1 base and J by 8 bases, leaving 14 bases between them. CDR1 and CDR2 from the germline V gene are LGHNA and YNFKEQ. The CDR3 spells CASSQGGGLRGYTF. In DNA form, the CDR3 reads TGTGCCAGCAGCCAAGGTGGGGGGTTACGGGGCTACACCTTC.

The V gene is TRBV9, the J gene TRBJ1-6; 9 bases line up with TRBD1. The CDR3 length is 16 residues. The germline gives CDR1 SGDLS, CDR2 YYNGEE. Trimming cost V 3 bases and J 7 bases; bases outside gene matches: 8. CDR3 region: CASSAEPGTGNSPLHF. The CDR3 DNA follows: TGTGCCAGCAGCGCAGAACCCGGGACAGGGAATTCACCCCTCCACTTT. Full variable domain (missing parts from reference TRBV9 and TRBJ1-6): DSGVTQTPKHLITATGQRVTLRCSPRSGDLSVYWYQQSLDQGLQFLIQYYNGEERAKGNILERFSAQQFPDLHSELNLSSLELGDSALYFCASSAEPGTGNSPLHFGNGTRLTVT.

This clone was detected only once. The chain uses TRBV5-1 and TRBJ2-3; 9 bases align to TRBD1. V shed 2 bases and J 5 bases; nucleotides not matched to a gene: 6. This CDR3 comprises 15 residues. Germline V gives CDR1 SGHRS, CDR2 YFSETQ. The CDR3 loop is CASSFATGGQDTQYF. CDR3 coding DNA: TGCGCCAGCAGCTTCGCGACAGGGGGACAAGATACGCAGTATTTT. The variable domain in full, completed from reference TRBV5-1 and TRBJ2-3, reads KAGVTQTPRYLIKTRGQQVTLSCSPISGHRSVSWYQQTPGQGLQFLFEYFSETQRNKGNFPGRFSGRQFSNSRSEMNVSTLELGDSALYLCASSFATGGQDTQYFGPGTRLTVL.

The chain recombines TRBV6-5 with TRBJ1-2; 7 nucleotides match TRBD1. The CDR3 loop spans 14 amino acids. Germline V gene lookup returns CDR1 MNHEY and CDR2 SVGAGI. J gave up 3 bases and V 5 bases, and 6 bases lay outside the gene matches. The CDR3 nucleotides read TGTGCCAGCAGTGTCGGGACAGACTACTATGGCTACACCTTC. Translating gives CASSVGTDYYGYTF.

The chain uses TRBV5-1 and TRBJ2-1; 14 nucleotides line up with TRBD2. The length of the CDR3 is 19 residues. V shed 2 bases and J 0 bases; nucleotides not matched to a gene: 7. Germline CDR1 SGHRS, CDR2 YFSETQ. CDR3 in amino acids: CASSFGTSGGLSSYNEQFF. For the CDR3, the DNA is TGCGCCAGCAGCTTCGGGACTAGCGGGGGCCTCAGCTCCTACAATGAGCAGTTCTTC.

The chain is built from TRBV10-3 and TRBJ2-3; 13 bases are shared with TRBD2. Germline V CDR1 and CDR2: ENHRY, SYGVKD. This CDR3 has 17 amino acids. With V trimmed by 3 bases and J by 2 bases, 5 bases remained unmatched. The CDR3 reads CAISDRTSGGPTDTQYF. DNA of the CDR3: TGTGCCATCAGTGACAGGACTAGCGGGGGCCCCACAGATACGCAGTATTTT.

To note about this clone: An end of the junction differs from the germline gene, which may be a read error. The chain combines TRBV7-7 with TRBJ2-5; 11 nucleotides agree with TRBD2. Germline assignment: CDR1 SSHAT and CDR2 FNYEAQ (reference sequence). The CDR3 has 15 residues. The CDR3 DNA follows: TGTGCTAGCAGCCCCGGACTAGCGGGCCAAGAGACCCAGTACTTC. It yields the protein CASSPGLAGQETQYF.

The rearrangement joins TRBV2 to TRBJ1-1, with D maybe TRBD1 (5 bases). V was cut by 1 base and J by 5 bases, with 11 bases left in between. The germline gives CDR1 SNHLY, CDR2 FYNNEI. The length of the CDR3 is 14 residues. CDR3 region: CASSEGAGQTEAFF. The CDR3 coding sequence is TGTGCCAGCAGTGAAGGGGCAGGGCAAACTGAAGCTTTCTTT.